This TCR beta chain appears in the sequencing data of a study of early T cells in non-severe SARS-CoV-2 infection. Study-level information: Chains were unpaired, as sequencing was done on bulk RNA from unsorted whole blood.

This clonotype has a handful of counts. Tagging with unique molecular identifiers was applied to individual cDNA molecules. TCRdb ran MiXCR on the 5' RACE reads and lists one entry per CDR3 protein. The sample carries around 50,000 distinct CDR3 sequences, about 5.9% recorded once. Input material: whole blood. This TCR derives from an adult who was a healthcare worker with PCR-confirmed SARS-CoV-2 infection or an uninfected control (not recorded which).

This CDR3 is CSATPRDAGGYTF. The CDR3 bases are TGCAGTGCGACACCCCGCGACGCCGGCGGCTACACCTTC. This chain uses TRBV20-1 with TRBJ1-2, with no clear D. The germline V and J ends were trimmed by 6 bases and 8 bases, with 19 bases remaining between them. The CDR3 runs 13 residues. Looked up from germline, CDR1 is DFQATT and CDR2 is SNEGSKA (reference sequence).